The present entry profiles one T cell receptor beta chain with its context. Its antigen specificity is not known. No much larger clonotype is one base removed from it; base qualities were not supplied. V is trimmed back by 2 bases and J by 6 bases, and the junction contains 10 bases that no gene match accounts for. The germline V gene (reference sequence) provides CDR1 MNHEY and CDR2 SMNVEV. There are 15 amino acids in the CDR3, from cysteine to phenylalanine inclusive. Only CDR3 DNA is held: 45 bases, read in frame from base 1. This record comes from a study of cytomegalovirus exposure and HLA in healthy donors (TCRdb year 2017). About the full investigation: According to a later analysis, one platform produced both the 110 or so validation repertoires and the 666 repertoires of the first cohort. The study aimed to test whether signatures of past pathogen exposure could be identified by cataloging public T cell receptors. A separate validation cohort of 100 to 150 different subjects was used in addition to the roughly 620-subject first cohort. To predict cytomegalovirus infection status, the study brought together high-throughput TCR immunosequencing, statistical association of individual TCRs with disease status, and machine learning. Broader findings and caveats from the paper: The classifier was reported to diagnose cytomegalovirus status with high specificity and sensitivity in both the original and validation cohorts. In vitro tests confirmed that a few of the cytomegalovirus-associated TCR beta chains recognize cytomegalovirus antigens. The authors suggested that the approach could potentially be generalized to other disease states and immunological phenotypes. A later analysis lacked HLA typing for the validation cohort, so it scored co-occurrence in that cohort across all 110 or so repertoires. In a later analysis, TCRs clustered in the first cohort were found to also tend to co-occur in the 120 or so validation repertoires, with around 94% of cluster scores above 0. The study listed 150 to 200 TCR beta chains as associated with cytomegalovirus. Across donors, most TCR sequences were observed very rarely, whereas some public TCRs were present in many individuals.

Libraries were prepared through the immunoSEQ multiplex PCR assay. In the paper's pipeline: A statistical classification framework was developed to diagnose cytomegalovirus status using the catalog of TCR beta chain sequences. Imported from immuneACCESS, the table was reduced by TCRdb to in-frame sequences with V and J called. These copies leave out some clones; in studies compared against another copy, an unresolved V gene accounts for under half, and the cause of the remainder is not known. D and trimming come from the DNA, and the V and J calls and clone size come from that table. The sample table records fewer than 100,000 clones; 94% of these occur just once. Approximately 3.3% of the sample is held by the ten biggest clonotypes. The donors were included in the validation cohort of around 120 subjects, a group kept apart from the roughly 700-subject first cohort.

Sequencing was done on a sample of PBMCs. The receptor chain draws on TRBV27 and TRBJ2-7, and TRBD1 aligns with 7 junction nucleotides. This TCR was sampled from a young woman in good health and CMV-seropositive. For the CDR3, the sequence is CASSLGPTGSGEQYF. The sequenced DNA is TGTGCCAGCAGTTTAGGGCCGACAGGGTCCGGCGAGCAGTACTTC.